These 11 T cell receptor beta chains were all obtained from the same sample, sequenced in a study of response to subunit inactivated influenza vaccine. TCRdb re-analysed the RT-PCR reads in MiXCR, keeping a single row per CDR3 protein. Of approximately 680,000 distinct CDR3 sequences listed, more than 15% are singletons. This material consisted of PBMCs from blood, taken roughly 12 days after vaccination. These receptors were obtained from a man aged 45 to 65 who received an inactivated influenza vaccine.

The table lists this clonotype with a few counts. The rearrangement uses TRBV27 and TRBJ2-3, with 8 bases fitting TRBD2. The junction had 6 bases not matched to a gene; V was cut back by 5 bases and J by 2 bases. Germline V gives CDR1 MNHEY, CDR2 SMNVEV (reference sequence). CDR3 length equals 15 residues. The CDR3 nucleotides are TGTGCCAGCAGTCCCCTAGCGGGCGCCACAGATACGCAGTATTTT. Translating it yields CASSPLAGATDTQYF.

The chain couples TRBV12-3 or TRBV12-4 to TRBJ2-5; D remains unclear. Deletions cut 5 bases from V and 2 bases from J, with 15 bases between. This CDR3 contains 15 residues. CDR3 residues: CASSPPQGTQETQYF. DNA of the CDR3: TGTGCCAGCAGTCCACCACAAGGAACACAAGAGACCCAGTACTTC.

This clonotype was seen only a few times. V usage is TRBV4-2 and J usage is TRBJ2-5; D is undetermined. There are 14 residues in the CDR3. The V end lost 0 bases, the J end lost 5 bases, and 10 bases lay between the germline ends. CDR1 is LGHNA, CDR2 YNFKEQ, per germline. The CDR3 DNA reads TGTGCCAGCAGCCAAGACCAAGCCAGTGAGACCCAGTACTTC. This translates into CASSQDQASETQYF.

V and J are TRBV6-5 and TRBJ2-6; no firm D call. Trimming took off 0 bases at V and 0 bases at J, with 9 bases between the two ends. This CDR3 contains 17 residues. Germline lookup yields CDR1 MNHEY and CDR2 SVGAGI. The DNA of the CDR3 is TGTGCCAGCAGTTACTCGTTAAGGGCCTCTGGGGCCAACGTCCTGACTTTC. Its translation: CASSYSLRASGANVLTF.

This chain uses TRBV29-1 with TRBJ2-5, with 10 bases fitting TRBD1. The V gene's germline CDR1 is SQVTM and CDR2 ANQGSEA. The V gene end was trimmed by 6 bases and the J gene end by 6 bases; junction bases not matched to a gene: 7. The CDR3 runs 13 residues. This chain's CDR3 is CSVLTGGGKTQYF. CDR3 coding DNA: TGCAGCGTCCTGACAGGGGGCGGGAAGACCCAGTACTTC. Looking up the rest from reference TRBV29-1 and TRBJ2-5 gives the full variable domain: SAVISQKPSRDICQRGTSLTIQCQVDSQVTMMFWYRQQPGQSLTLIATANQGSEATYESGFVIDKFPISRPNLTFSTLTVSNMSPEDSSIYLCSVLTGGGKTQYFGPGTRLLVL.

The CDR3 nucleotides read TGTGCCACCAGTGATAGGACAGGCCATCAGCCCCAGCATTTT. Protein product: CATSDRTGHQPQHF. The chain has TRBV24-1 and TRBJ1-5; 7 bases line up with TRBD1. After removal of 3 bases from V and 5 bases from J, the junction contained 3 bases not matched to a gene. Germline CDR1 and CDR2: KGHDR and SFDVKD. The CDR3 contains 14 residues.

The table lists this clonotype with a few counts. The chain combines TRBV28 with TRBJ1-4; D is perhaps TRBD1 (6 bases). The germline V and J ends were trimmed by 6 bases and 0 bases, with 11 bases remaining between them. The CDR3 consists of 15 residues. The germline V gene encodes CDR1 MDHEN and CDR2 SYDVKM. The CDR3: CASSPTGSTNEKLFF. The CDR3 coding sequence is TGTGCCAGCAGCCCCACAGGGTCAACTAATGAAAAACTGTTTTTT.

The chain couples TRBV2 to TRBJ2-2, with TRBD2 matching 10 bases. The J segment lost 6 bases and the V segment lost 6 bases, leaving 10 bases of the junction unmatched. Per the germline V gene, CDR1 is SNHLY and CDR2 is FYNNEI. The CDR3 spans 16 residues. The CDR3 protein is CASSGAPLAGSGELFF. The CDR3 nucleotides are TGTGCCAGCAGCGGGGCCCCACTAGCGGGGTCCGGGGAGCTGTTTTTT. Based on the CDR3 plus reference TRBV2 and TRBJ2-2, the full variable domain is EPEVTQTPSHQVTQMGQEVILRCVPISNHLYFYWYRQILGQKVEFLVSFYNNEISEKSEIFDDQFSVERPDGSNFTLKIRSTKLEDSAMYFCASSGAPLAGSGELFFGEGSRLTVL.

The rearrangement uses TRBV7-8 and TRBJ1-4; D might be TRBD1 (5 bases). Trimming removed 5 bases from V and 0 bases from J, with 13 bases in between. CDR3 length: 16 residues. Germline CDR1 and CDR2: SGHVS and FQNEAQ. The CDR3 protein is CASSPMTASTNEKLFF. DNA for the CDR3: TGTGCCAGCAGCCCCATGACAGCCTCAACTAATGAAAAACTGTTTTTT. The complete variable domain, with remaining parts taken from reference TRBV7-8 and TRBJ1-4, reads GAGVSQSPRYKVAKRGQDVALRCDPISGHVSLFWYQQALGQGPEFLTYFQNEAQLDKSGLPSDRFFAERPEGSVSTLKIQRTQQEDSAVYLCASSPMTASTNEKLFFGSGTQLSVL.

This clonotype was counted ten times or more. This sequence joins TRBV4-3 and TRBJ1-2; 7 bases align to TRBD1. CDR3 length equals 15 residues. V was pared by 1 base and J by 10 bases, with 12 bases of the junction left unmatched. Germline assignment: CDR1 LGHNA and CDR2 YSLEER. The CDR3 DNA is TGCGCCAGCAGCCAAGGACAGGGAGGAGTCGAGGACTACACCTTC. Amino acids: CASSQGQGGVEDYTF.

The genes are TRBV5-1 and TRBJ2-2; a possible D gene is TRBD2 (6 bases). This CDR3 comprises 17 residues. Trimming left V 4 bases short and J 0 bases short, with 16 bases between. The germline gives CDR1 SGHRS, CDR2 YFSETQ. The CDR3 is CASSRSLARTNTGELFF. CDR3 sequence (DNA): TGCGCCAGCAGCCGTAGCCTAGCGAGAACGAACACCGGGGAGCTGTTTTTT.